The rows below give T cell receptor beta chains drawn from one sample of a study of T cell responses to AZD1222 COVID-19 vaccine. The repertoire was sequenced with immunoSEQ multiplex PCR; TCRdb's copy has only in-frame clones and lacks some. The repertoire includes over 85,000 clones, around 89% of them detected once, and over 7.5% sits in the top ten. Sequenced here: peripheral blood, sampled on day 0 of AZD1222 vaccination. These receptors all come from an adult in good health. CDR3s leave out the opening cysteine and the closing phenylalanine or tryptophan.

j_call v_call cdr3_length cdr3_aa
TRBJ1-2 TRBV5-6 11 ASYYRDNYGYT
TRBJ1-6 TRBV5-1 11 ASSNGTRGRLH
TRBJ2-4 TRBV6-2/TRBV6-3 13 ASSYSGGGGDIQY
TRBJ2-1 TRBV6-5 14 ASSYSGGASFNEQF
TRBJ1-2 TRBV7-3 12 ASSRDRGGDGYT
TRBJ2-1 TRBV9 13 ASSPTGTPYNEQF
TRBJ1-1 TRBV19 15 ASSIEWGRTGGREAF
TRBJ1-4 TRBV3-1/TRBV3-2 16 ASSQVSLGQATNEKLF
TRBJ2-5 TRBV14 15 ASSQYPPGLPSKTQY
TRBJ2-7 TRBV2 10 ASRRDAGEQY
TRBJ2-7 TRBV6-5 11 ATLSGTSYEQY
TRBJ2-2 TRBV7-9 9 ASRSWAELF
TRBJ2-7 TRBV11-3 15 ASSPSGAAKRDYEQY
TRBJ2-3 TRBV6-2/TRBV6-3 12 ASSYGQSTDTQY
TRBJ1-2 TRBV19 11 ASSIDRDYGYT
TRBJ1-6 TRBV6-4 14 ASSDRARSYNSPLH
TRBJ1-5 TRBV6-5 10 ASNTGNQPQH
TRBJ2-3 TRBV7-8 14 ASSGTGGRLTDTQY
TRBJ1-5 TRBV6-6 13 ASSYSGRDNQPQH
TRBJ2-2 TRBV9 13 ASTATTGFPGELF
TRBJ1-5 TRBV10-3 14 AISAETGVRDQPQH
TRBJ2-6 TRBV2 14 AAMPRSSSGANVLT
TRBJ2-2 TRBV28 14 ASSLLDRANTGELF
TRBJ1-1 TRBV6-2/TRBV6-3 12 ASSYGGVGTEAF
TRBJ1-1 TRBV4-2 16 ASSQLGLEALMNTEAF
TRBJ1-1 TRBV6-7 14 ASSYEEAPRYDEAF
TRBJ2-7 TRBV5-6 11 ASSFAGVYEQY
TRBJ1-2 TRBV5-1 14 ASSPLDGQGTRGYT
TRBJ2-5 TRBV7-9 15 ASSLGSSGAIQETQY
TRBJ1-2 TRBV24-1 13 ATSDPGTGNYGYT
TRBJ1-2 TRBV3-1/TRBV3-2 14 ASSLRQGAPWVGYT
TRBJ1-1 TRBV13 14 ASSLMQGALGTEAF
TRBJ2-7 TRBV13 14 ASSSTLRDRAYEQY
TRBJ2-3 TRBV7-3 13 ASSSSPQGSNTQY
TRBJ1-5 TRBV19 12 ASSIRTTNQPQH
TRBJ1-3 TRBV9 12 ASSVDNSGNTIY
TRBJ2-7 TRBV6-2/TRBV6-3 11 ASSWDLRSEQY
TRBJ1-2 TRBV7-6 15 ASIHRDSRRVNYGYT
TRBJ1-5 TRBV7-2 14 ASSAGYRGSGQPQH
TRBJ1-4 TRBV18 13 ASSRTRRINEKLF
TRBJ1-1 TRBV18 13 ASSPRDSLNTEAF
TRBJ2-7 TRBV11-3 13 ASSQGQGNSYEQY
TRBJ1-6 TRBV7-2 12 ASRRGALHSPLH
TRBJ1-3 TRBV5-1 14 ASSLEGGVGGNTIY
TRBJ2-7 TRBV23-1 8 ASSQGEQY
TRBJ1-2 TRBV7-9 13 ASSPELQAVYGYT
TRBJ2-2 TRBV2 13 ASTPVGGDTGELF
TRBJ2-1 TRBV30 11 AWSQADGSAQF
TRBJ1-1 TRBV11-2 10 ASSSQYTEAF
TRBJ2-1 TRBV4-3 13 ASSQDRGTYNEQF
TRBJ1-5 TRBV27 11 ASSLRTNQPQH
TRBJ2-1 TRBV13 10 ASSHPDREQF